The next 12 T cell receptor beta chains were all read from a single sample in a study of sequential checkpoint blockade in melanoma. Described treatment: randomized to nivolumab then ipilimumab (arm A) or the reverse (arm B). The table came from immunoSEQ multiplex PCR; TCRdb's copy has only in-frame clones and leaves some out. This sample has more than 25,000 clones, with about 89% found just once. Here the sequenced sample was CD8+ T cells sorted from blood (inferred from file names), taken from a patient given nivolumab and ipilimumab in sequence. Every receptor here comes from a human donor with melanoma.

With respect to this clone: A junction boundary mismatches the germline segment, possibly from a read error. The J gene is TRBJ1-2, the V gene TRBV7-7; 8 bases line up with TRBD1. The V gene's germline CDR1 is SSHAT and CDR2 FNYEAQ (reference sequence). The CDR3 contains 16 residues. CDR3: CASSLKWAGGSYGYTF. DNA for the CDR3: TGTGCTAGCAGCTTAAAATGGGCAGGGGGCAGCTATGGCTACACCTTC.

The chain recombines TRBV13 with TRBJ2-7; 11 bases are a match to TRBD1. The J segment lost 6 bases and the V segment lost 4 bases, leaving 5 bases of the junction unmatched. The CDR3 consists of 14 residues. The V gene's germline CDR1 is PRHDT and CDR2 FYEKMQ (reference sequence). CDR3: CASSSGQGVGEQYV. The CDR3 coding sequence is TGTGCCAGCAGCTCGGGACAGGGGGTTGGCGAGCAGTACGTC.

With respect to this clone: This sample also contains other DNA sequences that code for the same CDR3. The chain employs TRBV9 and TRBJ2-2; D is perhaps TRBD1 (6 bases). The CDR3 sequence is 17 residues long. Germline lookup yields CDR1 SGDLS and CDR2 YYNGEE. Trimming stripped 0 bases from V and 6 bases from J, with 18 bases between. The DNA of the CDR3 is TGTGCCAGCAGCGTAGGACAGGAGAGTATAATCGCCGGGGAGCTGTTTTTT. It is translated as CASSVGQESIIAGELFF.

J is TRBJ2-1 and V is TRBV4-3; 7 nucleotides match TRBD1. CDR1 LGHNA and CDR2 YSLEER come from the germline V gene. The V gene end was trimmed by 1 base and the J gene end by 4 bases; junction bases not matched to a gene: 4. The CDR3 has 15 residues. The CDR3 region is CASSQGTGLYNEQFF. CDR3 nucleotide sequence: TGCGCCAGCAGCCAAGGGACAGGACTTTACAATGAGCAGTTCTTC.

This clone was seen only a few times. The V gene is TRBV7-9, the J gene TRBJ2-7, with 7 bases matching TRBD1. With 5 bases clipped from V and 0 bases from J, the junction kept 7 bases outside the gene matches. The CDR3 is made up of 15 amino acids. Germline V CDR1 and CDR2: SEHNR, FQNEAQ (reference sequence). The CDR3 DNA sequence: TGTGCCAGCAGCCCATCGACAGGGAGCTCCTACGAGCAGTACGTC. Amino acids: CASSPSTGSSYEQYV.

The chain is built from TRBV4-3 and TRBJ2-1; 11 bases are a match to TRBD2. Trimming at V came to 0 bases and at J to 4 bases, leaving 8 bases not matched to a gene. Germline V gene data show CDR1 as LGHNA and CDR2 as YSLEER. The CDR3 spans 18 residues. The CDR3 protein is CASSQELAGDNYYNEQFF. The CDR3 DNA is TGCGCCAGCAGCCAAGAACTAGCGGGAGACAACTATTACAATGAGCAGTTCTTC.

The V and J genes are TRBV7-8 and TRBJ2-5; the D gene is possibly TRBD2 (7 bases). Judging by the DNA end, TRBJ2-7 fits better; the J call may be wrong. The CDR3 length is 16 residues. Germline-derived CDR1 and CDR2 are SGHVS and FQNEAQ. The CDR3 nucleotides are TGTGCCAGCAGCTTAGGGGGGGGCGGACGGGCCTACGAGCAGTACTTC. Protein product: CASSLGGGGRAYEQYF.

The chain carries TRBV5-6 and TRBJ2-1; the match to TRBD2 covers 11 bases. CDR3 length equals 16 residues. The germline V gene encodes CDR1 SGHDT and CDR2 YYEEEE. The ends lost 1 base at V and 0 bases at J; junction bases unmatched: 0. The CDR3: CASSLTSGGSYNEQFF. DNA for the CDR3: TGTGCCAGCAGCTTGACTAGCGGGGGCTCCTACAATGAGCAGTTCTTC.

Turning to this clone: The junction differs from germline at one of its ends, possibly a read error. The genes are TRBV5-5 and TRBJ1-6; maybe TRBD1 (6 bases). Germline CDR1 SGHKS, CDR2 YYEKEE (reference sequence). The CDR3 spans 15 residues. CDR3 sequence reads: CASSQVGAGNSPLHF. CDR3 in DNA: TGCGCCAGCAGCCAAGTGGGGGCAGGTAATTCACCCCTCCACTTT.

The CDR3 DNA sequence: TGTGCCAGCAGCTTGGAGATGGGGAGGGACTATGGCTACACCTTC. Amino acid sequence: CASSLEMGRDYGYTF. The chain combines TRBV5-4 with TRBJ1-2, with D unclear. CDR3 length: 15 residues. Looked up from germline, CDR1 is SGHNT and CDR2 is YYREEE (reference sequence). V shed 0 bases and J shed 3 bases, with 12 bases lying between them.

The chain uses TRBV7-3 and TRBJ2-1, with 9 bases fitting TRBD2. Germline-derived CDR1 and CDR2 are SGHTA and FQGTGA. This CDR3 region has 15 residues. Trimming cost V 2 bases and J 1 base; bases outside gene matches: 0. DNA for the CDR3: TGTGCCAGCAGCTTACTAGCGGGATCCTACAATGAGCAGTTCTTC. Translating gives CASSLLAGSYNEQFF.

The chain employs TRBV28 and TRBJ1-4, with D unresolved. The CDR3 contains 17 residues. With 4 bases removed from V and 5 bases from J, the gap between germline ends came to 20 bases. Germline CDR1 is MDHEN and CDR2 is SYDVKM. CDR3 sequence: CASSSPSDGVTNEKLFF. The DNA for the CDR3 is TGTGCCAGCAGTTCCCCGTCGGACGGGGTGACCAATGAAAAACTGTTTTTT.